The 23 T cell receptor beta chains presented below share a single source sample, sequenced in a study of T cell responses to AZD1222 COVID-19 vaccine. The assay was immunoSEQ multiplex PCR, and TCRdb's table has in-frame clones only and misses some. The sample records about 160,000 clones, 70% to 90% being singletons. The source was peripheral blood, collected 28 days after the second AZD1222 dose. The receptors were sampled from an adult who received the AZD1222 COVID-19 vaccine.

This sequence joins TRBV30 and TRBJ1-5; D gene ambiguous. The CDR3 is 15 amino acids. Trimming removed 0 bases at V and 4 bases at J, with 13 bases between. CDR1 and CDR2 (germline): GTSNPN, SVGIG (reference sequence). The CDR3 reads CAWSVLKTRNQPQHF. In DNA form, the CDR3 reads TGTGCCTGGAGTGTACTAAAGACAAGGAATCAGCCCCAGCATTTT.

This clone was counted between two and nine times. This CDR3 is CASSLVSVLYYNEQFF. CDR3 sequence (DNA): TGTGCCAGCAGCTTAGTTTCCGTTTTGTACTACAATGAGCAGTTCTTC. This chain uses TRBV5-6 with TRBJ2-1; D is uncertain. CDR1 and CDR2 (germline): SGHDT, YYEEEE. This CDR3 has 16 residues. Trimming removed 2 bases from V and 3 bases from J, with 15 bases in between.

V gene TRBV5-6 combines with J gene TRBJ1-1; TRBD1 matches at 8 bases. V shed 6 bases, J shed 3 bases, and the junction held 4 bases outside the gene matches. The germline CDR1 and CDR2 sequences are SGHDT and YYEEEE. This CDR3 has 13 residues. CDR3 sequence: CASNGQGDTEAFF. The CDR3 nucleotides are TGTGCCAGCAACGGACAGGGAGACACTGAAGCTTTCTTT.

Here the CDR3 DNA reads TGTGCCTGGAGTGCGGGACTGAATAATGAAAAACTGTTTTTT. Protein: CAWSAGLNNEKLFF. This chain links TRBV30 with TRBJ1-4; tentatively, D is TRBD1 (5 bases). Trimming shortened V by 1 base and J by 4 bases, and 10 bases separated the two germline ends. Germline CDR1 GTSNPN, CDR2 SVGIG (reference sequence). This CDR3 contains 14 residues. The complete variable domain, with remaining parts taken from reference TRBV30 and TRBJ1-4, reads SQTIHQWPATLVQPVGSPLSLECTVEGTSNPNLYWYRQAAGRGLQLLFYSVGIGQISSEVPQNLSASRPQDRQFILSSKKLLLSDSGFYLCAWSAGLNNEKLFFGSGTQLSVL.

V gene TRBV7-9 combines with J gene TRBJ2-2; weak D call: TRBD1 (5 bases). This CDR3 is built from 13 residues. Trimming cost V 5 bases and J 5 bases, with 9 bases left between them. CDR1 and CDR2 from the germline V gene are SEHNR and FQNEAQ (reference sequence). For the CDR3, the DNA is TGTGCCAGCAGCGCCAGGGTAACCGGGGAGCTGTTTTTT. This gives the protein CASSARVTGELFF.

This rearrangement joins TRBV9 to TRBJ2-1, with D maybe TRBD2 (6 bases). Deletions cut 0 bases from V and 0 bases from J, with 19 bases between. The CDR3 has 19 residues. Germline V CDR1 and CDR2: SGDLS, YYNGEE. CDR3 residues: CASSVEGGTLSSSYNEQFF. CDR3 DNA sequence: TGTGCCAGCAGCGTAGAGGGCGGGACTCTAAGTAGCTCCTACAATGAGCAGTTCTTC.

The sample holds one count of this clone. This chain uses TRBV7-9 with TRBJ1-4; no reliable D call. Looked up from germline, CDR1 is SEHNR and CDR2 is FQNEAQ (reference sequence). The CDR3 length is 14 residues. V was clipped by 5 bases and J by 6 bases, with 13 bases between them. CDR3 coding DNA: TGTGCCAGCAGCCGTCCACCATGGGATGAAAAACTGTTTTTT. This gives the protein CASSRPPWDEKLFF.

The chain has TRBV2 and TRBJ1-2, with 9 bases fitting TRBD1. Germline lookup yields CDR1 SNHLY and CDR2 FYNNEI. V trimming: 6 bases; J trimming: 5 bases; junction bases outside the gene matches: 7. The CDR3 spans 14 residues. The CDR3 region has the DNA TGTGCCAGCAGCTACAGGGGGCGTGAATATGGCTACACCTTC. Protein: CASSYRGREYGYTF.

This rearrangement joins TRBV18 to TRBJ2-1; D remains ambiguous. Germline assignment: CDR1 KGHSH and CDR2 LQKENI. CDR3 length: 14 residues. The V end lost 0 bases, the J end lost 5 bases, and 8 bases lay between the germline ends. CDR3 nucleotide sequence: TGTGCCAGCTCACCACCCTCCGCTGACAATGAGCAGTTCTTC. Its translation is CASSPPSADNEQFF.

The gene calls are TRBV4-3 and TRBJ1-4; D perhaps matches TRBD1 (5 bases). The germline gives CDR1 LGHNA, CDR2 YSLEER. This CDR3 spans 16 amino acids. The V end was cut by 1 base, the J end by 3 bases, with 12 bases between. The CDR3 DNA is TGCGCCAGCAGCCAAGTCCGGGACGGTTCTAATGAAAAACTGTTTTTT. Translated: CASSQVRDGSNEKLFF.

This clone appeared once. The chain has TRBV6-6 and TRBJ1-3; 7 nucleotides align to TRBD1. From germline, CDR1 is MNHNY and CDR2 SVGAGI (reference sequence). The CDR3 is 16 amino acids. The junction had 8 bases not matched to a gene; V was cut back by 6 bases and J by 0 bases. The DNA of the CDR3 is TGTGCCAGCAGACAGGGGCGACGAAGCTCTGGAAACACCATATATTTT. Amino acids: CASRQGRRSSGNTIYF.

This clone has a single count. The chain employs TRBV20-1 and TRBJ2-2; the match to TRBD2 covers 10 bases. With 3 bases clipped from V and 2 bases from J, the junction kept 6 bases outside the gene matches. This CDR3 is 16 amino acids long. The germline V gene has CDR1 DFQATT and CDR2 SNEGSKA (reference sequence). The CDR3 coding sequence is TGCAGTGCTAGTGCCCGGACTAGCGGAAACACCGGGGAGCTGTTTTTT. Protein product: CSASARTSGNTGELFF.

The J gene is TRBJ2-3, the V gene TRBV19; 10 nucleotides line up with TRBD2. The CDR3 consists of 17 residues. Germline V gene sequence: CDR1 LNHDA, CDR2 SQIVND (reference sequence). The ends lost 4 bases at V and 5 bases at J; junction bases unmatched: 12. CDR3 bases: TGTGCCAGTAGTACCCGGGCTTGGACTAGCGGAGAAGATACGCAGTATTTT. Amino acids: CASSTRAWTSGEDTQYF.

The rearrangement joins TRBV12-3 or TRBV12-4 to TRBJ1-1; D not resolved. The V end lost 5 bases, the J end lost 6 bases, and 13 bases lay between the germline ends. The CDR3 runs to 13 residues. The CDR3 sequence is CASSLSQVPEAFF. The CDR3 bases are TGTGCCAGCAGTCTCAGCCAGGTCCCTGAAGCTTTCTTT.

The chain has TRBV15 and TRBJ2-7; 8 positions match TRBD1. The CDR3 consists of 17 residues. The germline V gene has CDR1 LNHNV and CDR2 YYDKDF (reference sequence). V lost 0 bases and J lost 3; bases outside the gene matches: 10. CDR3 bases: TGTGCCACCAGCAGAGACTCACAGGGGGGTCGCAGCTACGAGCAGTACTTC. This sequence encodes CATSRDSQGGRSYEQYF.

The genes are TRBV27 and TRBJ1-2; unclear D gene. CDR1 and CDR2 from the germline V gene are MNHEY and SMNVEV (reference sequence). There are 16 residues in the CDR3. V lost 0 bases, J lost 8 bases, and 19 bases lay in between. Here the CDR3 DNA reads TGTGCCAGCAGTTTATCCGTCGTTGAGGCCGTTCGGGGCTACACCTTC. It encodes CASSLSVVEAVRGYTF.

The chain links TRBV4-3 to TRBJ1-2; D remains unclear. This CDR3 comprises 17 residues. The V and J ends lost 4 bases and 2 bases respectively, with 20 bases between them. CDR1 LGHNA and CDR2 YSLEER come from the germline V gene. The CDR3 loop reads CASSRVGVTLTNYGYTF. CDR3 in DNA: TGCGCCAGCAGCCGGGTCGGGGTTACCCTTACCAACTATGGCTACACCTTC.

This chain connects TRBV7-9 to TRBJ2-2; D unclear. The CDR3 totals 10 residues. Germline CDR1 and CDR2: SEHNR and FQNEAQ (reference sequence). The ends were cut back, 2 bases at V and 9 bases at J, with 1 base in the middle. The CDR3 loop reads CASSLRELFF. Here the CDR3 DNA reads TGTGCCAGCAGCTTAAGGGAGCTGTTTTTT.

The genes are TRBV7-2 and TRBJ1-2; no firm D call. Germline CDR1 is SGHTA and CDR2 is FQGNSA. This CDR3 is 13 amino acids long. V lost 5 bases, J lost 5 bases, and 12 bases lay in between. The DNA of the CDR3 is TGTGCCAGCAGCCCCAAGTCCGAATATGGCTACACCTTC. Encoded protein: CASSPKSEYGYTF.

The chain has TRBV4-1 and TRBJ1-4; no definite D call. The V gene lost 1 base and the J gene lost 8 bases, with 17 bases spanning the gap. CDR3 length: 16 amino acids. Germline loops: CDR1 MGHRA, CDR2 YSYEKL. CDR3 bases: TGCGCCAGCAGCCAAGCCCCCTCGGGTGGCCGGGAAAAACTGTTTTTT. Amino acid sequence: CASSQAPSGGREKLFF.

In its sample, this clone was seen once. This chain joins TRBV4-3 and TRBJ1-2; possible D gene TRBD1, 5 bases. The CDR3 covers 14 residues. The V end lost 4 bases, the J end lost 4 bases, and 13 bases lay between the germline ends. Germline V gene sequence: CDR1 LGHNA, CDR2 YSLEER. CDR3 bases: TGCGCCAGCAGCCCCAGGGAGGTCAGCTATGGCTACACCTTC. This codes for CASSPREVSYGYTF.

The V gene is TRBV27, the J gene TRBJ1-1; D remains ambiguous. The V end lost 6 bases, the J end lost 0 bases, and 14 bases lay between the germline ends. The CDR3 totals 15 residues. Germline V gene data show CDR1 as MNHEY and CDR2 as SMNVEV (reference sequence). The CDR3 DNA is TGTGCCAGCAGCAGAAACCGGAACTTGAACACTGAAGCTTTCTTT. Its protein product is CASSRNRNLNTEAFF.

J is TRBJ1-1 and V is TRBV6-1; 9 bases are shared with TRBD1. Losses at the gene ends were 1 base for V and 3 bases for J; bases not matched to a gene: 3. This CDR3 has 15 residues. CDR1 MNHNS and CDR2 SASEGT come from the germline V gene. CDR3 DNA sequence: TGTGCCAGCAGTGAAGTCCGGACAGGGGACACTGAAGCTTTCTTT. It codes for CASSEVRTGDTEAFF.